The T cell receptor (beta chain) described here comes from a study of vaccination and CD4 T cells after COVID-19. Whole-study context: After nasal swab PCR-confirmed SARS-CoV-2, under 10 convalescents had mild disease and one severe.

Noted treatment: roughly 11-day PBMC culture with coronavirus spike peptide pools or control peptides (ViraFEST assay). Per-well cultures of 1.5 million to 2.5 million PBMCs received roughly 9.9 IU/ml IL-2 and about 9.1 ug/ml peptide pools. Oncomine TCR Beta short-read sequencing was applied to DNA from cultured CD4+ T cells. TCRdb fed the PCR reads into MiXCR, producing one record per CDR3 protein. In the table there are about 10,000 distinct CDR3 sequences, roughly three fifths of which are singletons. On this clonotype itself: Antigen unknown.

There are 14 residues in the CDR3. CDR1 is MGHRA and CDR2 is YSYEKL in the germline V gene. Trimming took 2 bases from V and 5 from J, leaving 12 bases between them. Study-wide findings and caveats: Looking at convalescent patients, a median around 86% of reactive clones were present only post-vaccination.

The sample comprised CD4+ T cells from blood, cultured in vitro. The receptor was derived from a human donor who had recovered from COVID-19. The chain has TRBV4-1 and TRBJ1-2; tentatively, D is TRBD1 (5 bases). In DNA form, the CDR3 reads TGCGCCAGCAGCCAAAGAGGGACGCGGTATGGCTACACCTTC. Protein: CASSQRGTRYGYTF.